Presented here are 18 T cell receptor beta chains from one specimen sequenced in a study of identical twins (dated by TCRdb to 2016 to 2017). The method behind the library was 5' RACE. The sequencing machine was an Illumina HiSeq 2000. TCRdb trimmed the raw reads at Q25, called clones with MiXCR and kept productive beta chains. CDR3 protein duplicates are merged, each entry listing the most common genes and DNA. This sample has approximately 490,000 distinct CDR3 sequences in its table, and approximately 20% of those were observed once. The ten largest clones take up approximately 0.52% of the sample. These data also featured in a second study, about yellow fever vaccine responses in identical twins.

The sample was CD4+ T cells sorted from blood. These receptors were taken from a woman younger than 35 in good health.

V gene TRBV12-3 or TRBV12-4 combines with J gene TRBJ2-2, with a tentative D call TRBD1 (5 bases). The V end lost 9 bases, the J end lost 5 bases, and 10 bases lay between the germline ends. The CDR3 is 12 amino acids. CDR3: CASGRGTGELFF. CDR3 DNA sequence: TGTGCCAGTGGAAGGGGTACCGGGGAGCTGTTTTTT.

As DNA, the CDR3 is TGTGCCAGCAGCCAAGTAAGGGGGGCTTCGGAGACCCAGTACTTC. It yields the protein CASSQVRGASETQYF. The chain employs TRBV3-1 and TRBJ2-5; D may correspond to TRBD1 or TRBD2 (6 bases each). Between the trimmed V and J ends, which lost 1 base and 5 bases, there was a span of 14 bases. CDR1 is LGHDT, CDR2 YNNKEL, per germline (reference sequence). CDR3 length: 15 residues.

This chain links TRBV3-1 with TRBJ2-3; TRBD1 is a possible D gene (6 bases). The CDR3 consists of 12 residues. Germline loops: CDR1 LGHDT, CDR2 YNNKEL (reference sequence). Trimming took off 2 bases at V and 8 bases at J, with 8 bases between the two ends. CDR3 residues: CASSQRGGTQYF. CDR3 DNA sequence: TGTGCCAGCAGCCAAAGAGGGGGTACGCAGTATTTT.

There are many counts of this clonotype. V is TRBV12-3 or TRBV12-4 and J is TRBJ2-7; the D gene could be TRBD1 or TRBD2 (5 bases each). This CDR3 has 15 amino acids. The CDR3 here is CASSLGSGGSYEQYV. The DNA for the CDR3 is TGCGCCAGCAGCTTGGGCAGTGGGGGCTCCTACGAGCAGTACGTC.

This clonotype was counted a few times. The rearrangement uses TRBV7-9 and TRBJ1-4; D ambiguous. The V gene's germline CDR1 is SEHNR and CDR2 FQNEAQ (reference sequence). Trimming shortened V by 0 bases and J by 0 bases, and 11 bases separated the two germline ends. This CDR3 is built from 17 residues. The CDR3 DNA is TGTGCCAGCAGCTTAGCGTTCCCCGGAGCAACTAATGAAAAACTGTTTTTT. Its protein product is CASSLAFPGATNEKLFF.

The chain combines TRBV5-1 with TRBJ2-3; possible D gene TRBD1, 5 bases. Germline V gene lookup returns CDR1 SGHRS and CDR2 YFSETQ. The CDR3 extends over 15 amino acids. The V end was cut by 0 bases, the J end by 3 bases, with 11 bases between. CDR3 coding DNA: TGCGCCAGCAGCTTGGAGGGGTTCGGGACAGATACGCAGTATTTT. As protein: CASSLEGFGTDTQYF.

This clonotype was seen at least ten times. This chain uses TRBV24-1 with TRBJ2-5; 9 bases match TRBD1. The trim removed 7 bases at V and 2 bases at J, leaving 1 base unmatched. This CDR3 comprises 13 residues. Germline-derived CDR1 and CDR2 are KGHDR and SFDVKD. The DNA of the CDR3 is TGTGCCACCAGCGGACAGGGGCAAGAGACCCAGTACTTC. Translation gives CATSGQGQETQYF.

The gene calls are TRBV24-1 and TRBJ2-1, with a weak D call TRBD2 (5 bases). V lost 4 bases and J lost 7, with 13 bases in between. CDR3 length: 14 residues. CDR1 is KGHDR and CDR2 is SFDVKD in the germline V gene. Here the CDR3 reads CATSEVGGWNEQFF. In nucleotides, the CDR3 is TGTGCCACCAGTGAAGTCGGCGGGTGGAATGAGCAGTTCTTC.

The chain joins TRBV6-1 to TRBJ2-7; tentative D call: TRBD1 (6 bases). V was cut by 7 bases and J by 3 bases, with 16 bases left in between. Per germline, CDR1 MNHNS and CDR2 SASEGT. The CDR3 totals 14 residues. The CDR3, as DNA: TGTGCCAGCACCCCCAGGGACACCTACTACGAGCAGTACTTC. Protein product: CASTPRDTYYEQYF.

Only a few counts were recorded for this clonotype. This chain uses TRBV5-1 with TRBJ2-3; a possible D gene is TRBD2 (6 bases). The CDR3 contains 13 residues. The V gene lost 7 bases and the J gene lost 2 bases, with 11 bases spanning the gap. Per germline, CDR1 SGHRS and CDR2 YFSETQ. CDR3 DNA sequence: TGCGCCAGCTCCGCGGGGCACACAGATACGCAGTATTTT. It yields the protein CASSAGHTDTQYF.

This clonotype was recorded a few times. This chain links TRBV29-1 with TRBJ2-1; tentatively, D is TRBD2 (7 bases). Looked up from germline, CDR1 is SQVTM and CDR2 is ANQGSEA. V was trimmed by 6 bases and J by 1 base, leaving 13 bases between them. This CDR3 comprises 14 residues. CDR3 bases: TGCAGCGTGGGGGGGGCTCTGTCCTACAATGAGCAGTTCTTC. It codes for CSVGGALSYNEQFF.

This chain links TRBV7-9 with TRBJ2-3, with 7 bases matching TRBD2. CDR1 and CDR2 from the germline V gene are SEHNR and FQNEAQ (reference sequence). CDR3 length: 14 amino acids. J lost 6 bases, V lost 5 bases, and 8 bases had no gene match. DNA of the CDR3: TGTGCCAGCAGCCTCCAGCTAGCGGTCGATACGCAGTATTTT. This codes for CASSLQLAVDTQYF.

The sample holds a few counts of this clonotype. The V and J genes are TRBV19 and TRBJ2-2; no firm D call. Trimming stripped 7 bases from V and 0 bases from J, with 9 bases between. CDR1 and CDR2 from the germline V gene are LNHDA and SQIVND (reference sequence). The CDR3 has 14 amino acids. CDR3 DNA sequence: TGTGCCAGTATGTATAGTGCGAACACCGGGGAGCTGTTTTTT. Its protein is CASMYSANTGELFF.

This clonotype was seen a handful of times. V and J are TRBV21-1 and TRBJ2-2; the D call of TRBD1 is as the table states it, not checked on the DNA. TRBV21-1 is a documented pseudogene. The CDR3 spans 15 residues. The CDR3 coding sequence is TGTGCCAGCAGCACCTCGGACAGTAACACCGGGGAGCTGTTTTTT. It translates to CASSTSDSNTGELFF.

J is TRBJ2-7 and V is TRBV20-1; D remains ambiguous. V gave up 5 bases and J gave up 2 bases, with 16 bases separating them. Germline CDR1 and CDR2: DFQATT and SNEGSKA (reference sequence). This CDR3 has 14 residues. CDR3 bases: TGCAGTGCTTTGTACCCCGGTACCCCCTACGAGCAGTACGTC. It codes for CSALYPGTPYEQYV.

This clonotype was seen a handful of times. The J gene is TRBJ2-7, the V gene TRBV7-8; D is perhaps TRBD1 (6 bases). Germline CDR1 and CDR2: SGHVS and FQNEAQ. V was trimmed by 2 bases and J by 0 bases, leaving 8 bases between them. CDR3 length: 14 amino acids. DNA of the CDR3: TGTGCCAGCAGCTTAAGGGACAACTCCTACGAGCAGTACTTC. Its translation: CASSLRDNSYEQYF.

The chain joins TRBV5-1 to TRBJ2-1; 8 nucleotides align to TRBD1. CDR1 is SGHRS and CDR2 is YFSETQ in the germline V gene. The length of the CDR3 is 14 residues. After removal of 5 bases from V and 9 bases from J, the junction contained 10 bases not matched to a gene. CDR3 loop: CASRGQGANSEQFF. The CDR3 DNA sequence: TGCGCCAGCAGGGGGCAGGGGGCCAACAGTGAGCAGTTCTTC.

The chain combines TRBV2 with TRBJ2-7; D is unresolved. Germline-derived CDR1 and CDR2 are SNHLY and FYNNEI. The CDR3 runs 14 residues. Trimming cost V 6 bases and J 5 bases, with 17 bases left between them. The CDR3 nucleotides read TGTGCCAGCAGCCGGACGTTACTGGAAAACGAGCAGTACTTC. Translated, it gives CASSRTLLENEQYF.